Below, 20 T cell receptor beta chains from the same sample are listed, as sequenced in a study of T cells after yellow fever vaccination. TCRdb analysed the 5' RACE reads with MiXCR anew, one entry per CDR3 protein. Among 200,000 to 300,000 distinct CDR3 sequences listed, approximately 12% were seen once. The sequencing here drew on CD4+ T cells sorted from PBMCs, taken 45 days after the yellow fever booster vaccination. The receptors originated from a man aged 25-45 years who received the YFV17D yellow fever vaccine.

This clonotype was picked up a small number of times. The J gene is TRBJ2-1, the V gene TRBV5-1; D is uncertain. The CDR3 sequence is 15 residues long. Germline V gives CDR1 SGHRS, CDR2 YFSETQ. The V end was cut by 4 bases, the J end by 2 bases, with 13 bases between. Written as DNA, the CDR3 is TGCGCCAGCAGCCCGGGCAGCACCACCTACAATGAGCAGTTCTTC. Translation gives CASSPGSTTYNEQFF.

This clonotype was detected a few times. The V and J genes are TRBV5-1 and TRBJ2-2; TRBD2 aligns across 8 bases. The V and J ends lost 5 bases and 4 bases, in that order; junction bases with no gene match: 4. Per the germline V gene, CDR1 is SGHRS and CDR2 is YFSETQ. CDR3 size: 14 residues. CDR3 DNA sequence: TGCGCCAGCAGGAAGACTAGCGCCACCGGGGAGCTGTTTTTT. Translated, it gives CASRKTSATGELFF. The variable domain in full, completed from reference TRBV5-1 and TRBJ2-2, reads KAGVTQTPRYLIKTRGQQVTLSCSPISGHRSVSWYQQTPGQGLQFLFEYFSETQRNKGNFPGRFSGRQFSNSRSEMNVSTLELGDSALYLCASRKTSATGELFFGEGSRLTVL.

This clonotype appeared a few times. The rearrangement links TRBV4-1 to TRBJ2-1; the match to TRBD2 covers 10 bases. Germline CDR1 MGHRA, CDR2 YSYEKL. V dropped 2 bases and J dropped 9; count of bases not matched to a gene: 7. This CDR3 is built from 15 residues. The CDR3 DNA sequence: TGCGCCAGCAGCCAACGCCTAGCGGGAGAGTTTGAGCAGTTCTTC. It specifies CASSQRLAGEFEQFF.

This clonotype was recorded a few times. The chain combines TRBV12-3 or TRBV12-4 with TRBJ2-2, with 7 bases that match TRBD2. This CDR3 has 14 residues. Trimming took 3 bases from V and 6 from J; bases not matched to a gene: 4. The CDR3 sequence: CASSFGGGAGELFF. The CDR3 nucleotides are TGTGCCAGCAGTTTCGGGGGAGGGGCCGGGGAGCTGTTTTTT.

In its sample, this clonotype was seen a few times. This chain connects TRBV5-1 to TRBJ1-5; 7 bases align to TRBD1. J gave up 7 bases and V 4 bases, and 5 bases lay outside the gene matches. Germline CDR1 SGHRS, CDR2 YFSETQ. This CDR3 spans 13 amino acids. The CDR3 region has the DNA TGCGCCAGCAGCCGAGGGGGCGGACAGCCCCAGCATTTT. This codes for CASSRGGGQPQHF. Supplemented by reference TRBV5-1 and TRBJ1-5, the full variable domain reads KAGVTQTPRYLIKTRGQQVTLSCSPISGHRSVSWYQQTPGQGLQFLFEYFSETQRNKGNFPGRFSGRQFSNSRSEMNVSTLELGDSALYLCASSRGGGQPQHFGDGTRLSIL.

CDR3: CASSFAPRSDEQFF. CDR3 bases: TGCGCCAGCAGCTTTGCCCCACGTTCCGATGAGCAGTTCTTC. The rearrangement links TRBV5-1 to TRBJ2-1; D is uncertain. The CDR3 loop spans 14 amino acids. Germline V lookup: CDR1 SGHRS, CDR2 YFSETQ. The V end lost 2 bases, the J end lost 8 bases, and 14 bases lay between the germline ends.

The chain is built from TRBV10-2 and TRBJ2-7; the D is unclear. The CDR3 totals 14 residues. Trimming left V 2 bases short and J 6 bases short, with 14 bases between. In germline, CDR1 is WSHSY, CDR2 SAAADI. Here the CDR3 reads CASSELAVGFEQYF. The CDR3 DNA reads TGCGCCAGCAGTGAGCTGGCGGTAGGGTTCGAGCAGTACTTC.

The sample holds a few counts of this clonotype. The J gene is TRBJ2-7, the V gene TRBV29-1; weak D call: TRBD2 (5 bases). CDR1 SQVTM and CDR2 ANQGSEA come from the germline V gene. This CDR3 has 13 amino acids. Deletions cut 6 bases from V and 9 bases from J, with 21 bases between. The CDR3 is CSVAASGSVGQYF. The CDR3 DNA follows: TGCAGCGTAGCGGCAAGTGGGTCCGTCGGGCAGTACTTC.

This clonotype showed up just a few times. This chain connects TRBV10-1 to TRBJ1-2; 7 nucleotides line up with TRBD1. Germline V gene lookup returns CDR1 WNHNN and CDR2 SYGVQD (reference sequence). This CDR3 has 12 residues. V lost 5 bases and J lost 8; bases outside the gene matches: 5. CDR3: CASSPDRVGYTF. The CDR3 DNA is TGCGCCAGCAGTCCAGACAGGGTCGGCTACACCTTC.

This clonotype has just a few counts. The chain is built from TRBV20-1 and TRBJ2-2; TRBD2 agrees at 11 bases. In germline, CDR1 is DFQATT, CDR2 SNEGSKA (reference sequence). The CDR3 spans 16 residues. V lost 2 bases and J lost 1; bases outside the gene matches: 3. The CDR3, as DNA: TGCAGTGCTAGACCTAGCGGGAGGTTGAACACCGGGGAGCTGTTTTTT. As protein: CSARPSGRLNTGELFF.

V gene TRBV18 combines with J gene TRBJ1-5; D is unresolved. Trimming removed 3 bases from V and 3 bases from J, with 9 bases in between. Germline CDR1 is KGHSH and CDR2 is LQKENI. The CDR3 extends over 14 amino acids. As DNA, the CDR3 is TGTGCCAGCTCACCTCAGGCTAACAATCAGCCCCAGCATTTT. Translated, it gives CASSPQANNQPQHF.

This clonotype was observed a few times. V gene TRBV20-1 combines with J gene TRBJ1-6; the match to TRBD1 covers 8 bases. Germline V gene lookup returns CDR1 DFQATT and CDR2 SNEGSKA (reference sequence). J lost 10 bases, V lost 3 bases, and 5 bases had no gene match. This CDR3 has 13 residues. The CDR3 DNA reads TGCAGTGCTAGGGGGACAGGACACTCACCCCTCCACTTT. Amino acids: CSARGTGHSPLHF.

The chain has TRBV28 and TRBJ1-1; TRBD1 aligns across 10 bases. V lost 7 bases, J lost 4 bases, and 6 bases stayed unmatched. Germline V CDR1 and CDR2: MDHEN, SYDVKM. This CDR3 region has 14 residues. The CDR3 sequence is CASTSGTGATEAFF. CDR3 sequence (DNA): TGTGCCAGCACCTCCGGGACAGGGGCCACTGAAGCTTTCTTT.

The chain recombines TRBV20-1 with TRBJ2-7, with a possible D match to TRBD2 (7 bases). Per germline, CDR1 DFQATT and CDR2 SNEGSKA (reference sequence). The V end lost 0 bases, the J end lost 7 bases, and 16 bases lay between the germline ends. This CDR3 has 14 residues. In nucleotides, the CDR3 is TGCAGTGCTAGAGAGGGCGCGGGGGCGCGTGAGCAGTACTTC. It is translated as CSAREGAGAREQYF.

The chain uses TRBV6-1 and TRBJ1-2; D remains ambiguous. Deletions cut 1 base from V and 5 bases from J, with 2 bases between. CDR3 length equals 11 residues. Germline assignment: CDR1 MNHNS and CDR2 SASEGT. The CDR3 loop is CASSEEYGYTF. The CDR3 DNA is TGTGCCAGCAGTGAAGAGTATGGCTACACCTTC.

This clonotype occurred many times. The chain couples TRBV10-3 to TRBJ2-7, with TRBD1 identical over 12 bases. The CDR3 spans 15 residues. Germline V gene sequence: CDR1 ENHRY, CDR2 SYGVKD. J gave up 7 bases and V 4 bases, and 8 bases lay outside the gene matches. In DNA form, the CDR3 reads TGTGCCATCAGTGCCGGGACAGGGGGCTCGTTAGAGCAGTACTTC. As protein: CAISAGTGGSLEQYF.

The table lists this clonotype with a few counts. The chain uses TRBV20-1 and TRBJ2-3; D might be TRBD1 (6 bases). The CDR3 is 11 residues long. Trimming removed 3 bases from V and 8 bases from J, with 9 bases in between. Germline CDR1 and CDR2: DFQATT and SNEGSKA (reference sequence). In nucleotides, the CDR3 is TGCAGTGCTAGTTTCAGGGGTACGCAGTATTTT. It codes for CSASFRGTQYF.

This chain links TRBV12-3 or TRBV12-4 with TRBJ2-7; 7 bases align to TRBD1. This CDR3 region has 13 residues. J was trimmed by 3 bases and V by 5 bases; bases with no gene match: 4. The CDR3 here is CASSRGQSYEQYF. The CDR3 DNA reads TGTGCCAGCAGTCGGGGACAGAGCTACGAGCAGTACTTC.

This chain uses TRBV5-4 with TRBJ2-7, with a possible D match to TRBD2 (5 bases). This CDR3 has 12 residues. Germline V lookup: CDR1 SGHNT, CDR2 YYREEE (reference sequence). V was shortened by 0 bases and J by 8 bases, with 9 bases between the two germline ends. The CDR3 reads CASSLARGKQYF. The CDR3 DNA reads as TGTGCCAGCAGCTTGGCTCGAGGGAAGCAGTACTTC.

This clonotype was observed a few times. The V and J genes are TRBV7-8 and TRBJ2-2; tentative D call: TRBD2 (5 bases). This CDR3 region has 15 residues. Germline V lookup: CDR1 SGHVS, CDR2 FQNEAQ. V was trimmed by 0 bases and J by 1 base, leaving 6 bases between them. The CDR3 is CASSLASENTGELFF. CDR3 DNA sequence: TGTGCCAGCAGCTTAGCTAGCGAGAACACCGGGGAGCTGTTTTTT.